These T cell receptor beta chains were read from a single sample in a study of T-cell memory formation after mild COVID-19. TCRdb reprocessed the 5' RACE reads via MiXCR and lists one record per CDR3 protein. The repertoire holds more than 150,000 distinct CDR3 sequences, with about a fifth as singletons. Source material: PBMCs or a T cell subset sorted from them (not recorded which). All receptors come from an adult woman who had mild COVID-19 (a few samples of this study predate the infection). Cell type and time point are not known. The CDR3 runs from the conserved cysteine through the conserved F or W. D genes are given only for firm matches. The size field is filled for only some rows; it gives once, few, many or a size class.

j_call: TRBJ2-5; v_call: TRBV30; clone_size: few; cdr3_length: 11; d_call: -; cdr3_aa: CACNSQETQYF; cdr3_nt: TGTGCCTGTAACAGCCAAGAGACCCAGTACTTC
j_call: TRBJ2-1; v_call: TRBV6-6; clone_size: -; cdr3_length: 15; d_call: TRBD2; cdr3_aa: CASSYGTSGPNEQFF; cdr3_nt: TGTGCCAGCAGTTACGGGACTAGCGGCCCCAATGAGCAGTTCTTC
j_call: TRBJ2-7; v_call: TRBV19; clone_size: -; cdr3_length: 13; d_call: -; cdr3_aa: CASSSYMGDEQYF; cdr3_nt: TGTGCCAGTAGTAGCTACATGGGGGACGAGCAGTACTTC
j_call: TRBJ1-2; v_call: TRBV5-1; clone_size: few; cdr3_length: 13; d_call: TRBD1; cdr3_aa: CASSLTGGLGYTF; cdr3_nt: TGCGCCAGCAGCTTAACAGGGGGACTTGGCTACACCTTC
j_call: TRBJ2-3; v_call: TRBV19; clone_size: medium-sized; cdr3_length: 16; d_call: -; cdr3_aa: CASSSLREYPTDTQYF; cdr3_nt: TGTGCCAGCAGTTCGTTGAGGGAGTACCCCACAGATACGCAGTATTTT
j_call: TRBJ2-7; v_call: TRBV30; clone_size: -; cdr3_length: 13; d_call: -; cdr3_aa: CAWSVGGSYEQYF; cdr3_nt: TGTGCCTGGAGTGTAGGGGGGTCCTACGAGCAGTACTTC
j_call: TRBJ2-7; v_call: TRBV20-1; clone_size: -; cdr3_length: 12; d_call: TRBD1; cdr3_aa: CSVRQGGYEQYF; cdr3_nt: TGCAGTGTAAGACAGGGGGGATACGAGCAGTACTTC
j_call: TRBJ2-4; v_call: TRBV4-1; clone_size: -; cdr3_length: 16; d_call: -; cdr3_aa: CASSQALILAKNIQYF; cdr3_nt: TGCGCCAGCAGCCAAGCCTTAATTCTAGCCAAAAACATTCAGTACTTC
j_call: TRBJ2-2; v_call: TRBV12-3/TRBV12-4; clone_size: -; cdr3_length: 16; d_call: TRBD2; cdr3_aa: CASSSLIGRGPGELFF; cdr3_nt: TGTGCCAGCAGTTCATTGATCGGGAGGGGACCCGGGGAGCTGTTTTTT
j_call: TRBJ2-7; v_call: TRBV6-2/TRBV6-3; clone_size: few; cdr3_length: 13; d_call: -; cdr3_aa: CASSYGESYEQYF; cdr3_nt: TGTGCCAGCAGTTACGGCGAATCCTACGAGCAGTACTTC
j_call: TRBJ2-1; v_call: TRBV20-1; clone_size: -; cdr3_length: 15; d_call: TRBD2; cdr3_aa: CSARDIAGPYNEQFF; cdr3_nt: TGCAGTGCTAGAGATATAGCGGGCCCCTACAATGAGCAGTTCTTC
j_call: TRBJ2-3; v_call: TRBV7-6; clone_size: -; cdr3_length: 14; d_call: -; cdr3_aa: CASSLAIGTDTQYF; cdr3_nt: TGTGCCAGCAGCTTAGCGATCGGCACAGATACGCAGTATTTT
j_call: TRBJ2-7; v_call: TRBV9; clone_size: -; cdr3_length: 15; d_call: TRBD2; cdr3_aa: CASSVSGRLSYEQYF; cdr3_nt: TGTGCCAGCAGCGTTAGCGGGAGGCTCTCCTACGAGCAGTACTTC
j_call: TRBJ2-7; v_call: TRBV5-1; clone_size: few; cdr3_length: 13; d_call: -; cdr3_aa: CASSFSTAYEQYF; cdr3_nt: TGCGCCAGCAGCTTCTCGACGGCCTACGAGCAGTACTTC
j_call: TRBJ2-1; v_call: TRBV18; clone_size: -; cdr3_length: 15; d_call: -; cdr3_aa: CASSPPLGLYNEQFF; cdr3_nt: TGTGCCAGCTCACCACCGTTAGGACTCTACAATGAGCAGTTCTTC
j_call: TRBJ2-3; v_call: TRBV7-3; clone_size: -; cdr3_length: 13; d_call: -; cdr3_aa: CASSSVDTDTQYF; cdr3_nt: TGTGCCAGCAGTTCGGTGGACACAGATACGCAGTATTTT
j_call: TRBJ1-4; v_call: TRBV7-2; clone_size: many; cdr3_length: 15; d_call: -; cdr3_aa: CASSLEWGSGEKLFF; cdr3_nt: TGTGCCAGCAGCTTAGAATGGGGATCAGGTGAAAAACTGTTTTTT
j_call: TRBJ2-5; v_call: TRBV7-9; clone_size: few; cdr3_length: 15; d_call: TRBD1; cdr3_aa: CASSYRQGAVETQYF; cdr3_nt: TGTGCCAGCAGCTACCGACAGGGGGCAGTAGAGACCCAGTACTTC
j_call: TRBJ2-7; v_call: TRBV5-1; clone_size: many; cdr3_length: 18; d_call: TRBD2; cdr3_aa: CASSPRLAGGNRALEQYF; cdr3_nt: TGCGCCAGCAGCCCGAGACTAGCGGGGGGCAACCGGGCCCTCGAGCAGTACTTC
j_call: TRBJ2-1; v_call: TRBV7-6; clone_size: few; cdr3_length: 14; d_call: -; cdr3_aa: CASSGGLQYNEQFF; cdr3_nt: TGTGCCAGCAGCGGGGGACTTCAGTACAATGAGCAGTTCTTC
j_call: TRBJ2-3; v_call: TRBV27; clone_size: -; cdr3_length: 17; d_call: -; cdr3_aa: CASSFALVGTSTDTQYF; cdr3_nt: TGTGCCAGCAGTTTCGCCTTAGTCGGGACTAGCACAGATACGCAGTATTTT
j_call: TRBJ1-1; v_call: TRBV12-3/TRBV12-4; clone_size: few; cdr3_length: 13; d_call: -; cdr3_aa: CASLRVLNTEAFF; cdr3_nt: TGTGCCAGCCTCAGGGTTTTGAACACTGAAGCTTTCTTT
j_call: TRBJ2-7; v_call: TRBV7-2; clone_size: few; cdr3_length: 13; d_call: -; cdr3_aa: CASSIGAGWEQYF; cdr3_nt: TGTGCCAGCAGTATCGGGGCAGGGTGGGAGCAGTACTTC
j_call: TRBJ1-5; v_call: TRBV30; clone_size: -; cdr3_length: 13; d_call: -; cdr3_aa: CALGALSNQPQHF; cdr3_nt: TGTGCCTTGGGGGCACTGAGCAATCAGCCCCAGCATTTT
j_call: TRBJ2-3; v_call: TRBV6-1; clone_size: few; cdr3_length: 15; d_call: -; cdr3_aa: CASQEARFSTDTQYF; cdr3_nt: TGTGCCAGCCAGGAGGCGCGTTTCAGCACAGATACGCAGTATTTT
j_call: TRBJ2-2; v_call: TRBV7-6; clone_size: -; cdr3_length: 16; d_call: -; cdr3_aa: CASSSVVLEEAGELFF; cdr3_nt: TGTGCCAGCAGCTCAGTAGTACTAGAGGAGGCCGGGGAGCTGTTTTTT
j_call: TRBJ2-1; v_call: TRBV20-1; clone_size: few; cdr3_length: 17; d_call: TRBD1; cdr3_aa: CSASGQGASSSYNEQFF; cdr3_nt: TGCAGTGCTTCGGGACAGGGGGCCTCGAGCTCCTACAATGAGCAGTTCTTC
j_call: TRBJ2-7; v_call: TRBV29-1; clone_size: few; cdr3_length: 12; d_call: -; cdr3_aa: CSVESRSYEQYF; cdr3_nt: TGCAGCGTTGAGAGTAGGTCCTACGAGCAGTACTTC
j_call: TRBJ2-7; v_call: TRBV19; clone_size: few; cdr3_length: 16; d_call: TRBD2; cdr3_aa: CARLQGLAGGSYEQYF; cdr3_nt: TGTGCCAGGCTGCAGGGACTAGCGGGAGGTTCCTACGAGCAGTACTTC
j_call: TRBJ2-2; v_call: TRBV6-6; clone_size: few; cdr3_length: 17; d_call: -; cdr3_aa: CASSYPDPRGDTGELFF; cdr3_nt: TGTGCCAGCAGTTACCCCGACCCAAGGGGAGACACCGGGGAGCTGTTTTTT
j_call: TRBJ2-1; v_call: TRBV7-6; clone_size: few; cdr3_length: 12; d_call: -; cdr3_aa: CASSSAYNEQFF; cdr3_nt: TGTGCCAGCAGCTCTGCTTACAATGAGCAGTTCTTC
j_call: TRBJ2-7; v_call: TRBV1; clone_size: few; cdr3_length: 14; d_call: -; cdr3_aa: CTSSLPSGSHEQYF; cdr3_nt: TGCACCAGCAGCCTACCTAGCGGGAGCCACGAGCAGTACTTC
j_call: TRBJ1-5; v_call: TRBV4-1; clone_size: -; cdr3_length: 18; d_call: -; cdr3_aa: CASSQATLRAYSNQPQHF; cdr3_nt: TGCGCCAGCAGCCAGGCTACACTTAGAGCCTATAGCAATCAGCCCCAGCATTTT
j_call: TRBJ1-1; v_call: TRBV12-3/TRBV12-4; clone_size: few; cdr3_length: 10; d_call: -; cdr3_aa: CASSKTQAFF; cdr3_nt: TGTGCCAGCAGTAAGACTCAAGCTTTCTTT
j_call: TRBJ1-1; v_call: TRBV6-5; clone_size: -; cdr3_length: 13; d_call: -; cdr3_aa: CASTAGYHTEAFF; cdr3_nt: TGTGCCAGCACCGCCGGGTATCACACTGAAGCTTTCTTT
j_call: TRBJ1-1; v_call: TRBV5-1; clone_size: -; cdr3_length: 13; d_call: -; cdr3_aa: CASSLRGRVEAFF; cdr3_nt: TGCGCCAGCAGCTTGAGGGGTAGGGTGGAAGCTTTCTTT
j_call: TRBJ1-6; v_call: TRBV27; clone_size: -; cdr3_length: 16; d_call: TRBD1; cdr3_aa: CASSSTGGSYNSPLHF; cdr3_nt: TGTGCCAGCAGTTCGACAGGGGGCTCCTATAATTCACCCCTCCACTTT
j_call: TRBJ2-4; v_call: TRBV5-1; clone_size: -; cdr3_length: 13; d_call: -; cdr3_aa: CASSLGGGHIQYF; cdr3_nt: TGCGCCAGCAGCTTGGGGGGAGGACACATTCAGTACTTC
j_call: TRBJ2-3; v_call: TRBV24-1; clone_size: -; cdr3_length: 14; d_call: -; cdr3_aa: CATSDLASTDTQYF; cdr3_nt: TGTGCCACCAGTGATTTGGCCAGCACAGATACGCAGTATTTT
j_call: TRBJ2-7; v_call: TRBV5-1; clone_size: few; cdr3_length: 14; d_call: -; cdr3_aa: CASSLEGSSYEQYF; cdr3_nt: TGTGCCAGCAGCTTAGAGGGCAGTTCCTACGAGCAGTACTTC
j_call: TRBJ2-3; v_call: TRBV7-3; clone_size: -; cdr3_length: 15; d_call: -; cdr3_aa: CASSSTGISTDTQYF; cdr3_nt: TGTGCCAGCAGCTCTACGGGGATTAGCACAGATACGCAGTATTTT
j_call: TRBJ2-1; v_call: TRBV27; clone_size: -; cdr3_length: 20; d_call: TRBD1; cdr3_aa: CASQTGTGGTSMRSYNEQFF; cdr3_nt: TGTGCCAGCCAAACCGGGACAGGAGGGACCAGTATGAGATCCTACAATGAGCAGTTCTTC
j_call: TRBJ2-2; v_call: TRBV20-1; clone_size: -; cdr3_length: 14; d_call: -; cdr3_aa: CSASLALEAGELFF; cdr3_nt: TGCAGTGCTAGCCTAGCTTTGGAGGCCGGGGAGCTGTTTTTT
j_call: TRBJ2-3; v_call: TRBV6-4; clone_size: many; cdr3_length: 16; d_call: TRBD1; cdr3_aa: CASSDSETGGTDTQYF; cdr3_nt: TGTGCCAGCAGTGACTCCGAGACAGGGGGAACAGATACGCAGTATTTT
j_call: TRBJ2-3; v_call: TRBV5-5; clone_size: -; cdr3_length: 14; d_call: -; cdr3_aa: CASSTEGLADTQYF; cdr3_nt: TGTGCCAGCAGCACCGAGGGGCTCGCAGATACGCAGTATTTT
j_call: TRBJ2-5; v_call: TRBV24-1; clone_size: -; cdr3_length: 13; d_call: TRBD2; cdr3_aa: CATRSAGEETQYF; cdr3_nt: TGTGCCACCAGATCAGCGGGAGAGGAGACCCAGTACTTC
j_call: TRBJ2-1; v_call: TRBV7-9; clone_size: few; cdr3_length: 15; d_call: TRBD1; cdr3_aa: CASSFSGTGYNEQFF; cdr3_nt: TGTGCCAGCAGCTTCTCCGGGACAGGCTACAATGAGCAGTTCTTC
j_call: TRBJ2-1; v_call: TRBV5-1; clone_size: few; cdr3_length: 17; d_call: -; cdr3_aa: CASSLLNRATGYNEQFF; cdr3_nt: TGCGCCAGCAGCTTGTTAAACAGGGCAACGGGGTACAATGAGCAGTTCTTC
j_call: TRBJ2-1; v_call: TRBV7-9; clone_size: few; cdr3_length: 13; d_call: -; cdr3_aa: CASSSQGRDEQFF; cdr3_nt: TGTGCCAGCAGTTCACAGGGAAGGGATGAGCAGTTCTTC
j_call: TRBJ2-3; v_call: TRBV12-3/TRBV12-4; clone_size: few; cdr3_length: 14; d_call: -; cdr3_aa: CASSGLSSTDTQYF; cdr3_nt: TGTGCCAGCAGTGGACTTTCGAGCACAGATACGCAGTATTTT
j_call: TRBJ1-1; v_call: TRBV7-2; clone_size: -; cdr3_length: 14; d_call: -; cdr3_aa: CASILALHQGEDFF; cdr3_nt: TGTGCCAGCATCTTAGCCCTTCACCAGGGTGAAGATTTCTTT
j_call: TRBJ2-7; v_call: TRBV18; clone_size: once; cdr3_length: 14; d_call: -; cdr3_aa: CASSVPGMTYEQYF; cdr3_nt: TGTGCCAGCTCAGTTCCAGGGATGACCTACGAGCAGTACTTC
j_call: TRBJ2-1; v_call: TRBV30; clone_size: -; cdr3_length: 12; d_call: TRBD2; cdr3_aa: CAWTGLAGEQFF; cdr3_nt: TGTGCCTGGACTGGACTAGCTGGGGAGCAGTTCTTC
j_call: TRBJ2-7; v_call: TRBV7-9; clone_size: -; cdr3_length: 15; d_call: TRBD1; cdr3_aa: CASSYPGTGVREQYF; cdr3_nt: TGTGCCAGCAGCTATCCCGGGACAGGGGTCCGCGAGCAGTACTTC
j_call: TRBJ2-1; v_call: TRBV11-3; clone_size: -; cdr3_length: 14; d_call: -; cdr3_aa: CASSLRESNNEQFF; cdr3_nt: TGTGCCAGCAGCTTGCGTGAAAGTAACAATGAGCAGTTCTTC
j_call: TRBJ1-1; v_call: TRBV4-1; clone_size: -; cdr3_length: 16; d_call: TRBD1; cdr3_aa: CASSQPPQGSDTEAFF; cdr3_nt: TGCGCCAGCAGCCAGCCCCCACAGGGGTCGGACACTGAAGCTTTCTTT
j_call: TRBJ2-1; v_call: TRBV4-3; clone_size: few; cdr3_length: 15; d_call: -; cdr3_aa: CASSQEGRLFNEQFF; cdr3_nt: TGCGCCAGCAGCCAAGAAGGCAGACTATTCAATGAGCAGTTCTTC
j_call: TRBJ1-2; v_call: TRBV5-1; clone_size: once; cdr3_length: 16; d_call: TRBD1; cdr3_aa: CASSSGTGTEFYGYTF; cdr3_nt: TGCGCCAGCAGCTCCGGGACAGGGACCGAGTTTTATGGCTACACCTTC